This is a list of T cell receptor beta chains from one sample in a study of human T cells and chemical hapten exposure. In TCRdb, the RACE reads were re-called with MiXCR into one record per CDR3 protein. The sample lists around 120,000 distinct CDR3 sequences; roughly an eighth were seen once. The material sequenced was whole blood, taken in connection with sensitization to the hapten diphenylcyclopropenone (DPC). These receptor sequences come from a man between 18 and 35 years old with alopecia areata. Some clones in this sample may be carry-over from other donors' samples. Both conserved end residues are part of each CDR3. The D gene is left open where the match is weak. A clone size is listed for some rows: how often the clone was seen (once, few, many), or a class if it is expanded.

D gene	V gene	clone size	J gene	CDR3 DNA	CDR3 protein
.	TRBV5-1	few	TRBJ2-2	TGCGCCAGCAGCTTGGATGGCGACGATGGCGGGGAGCTGTTTTTT	CASSLDGDDGGELFF
.	TRBV7-9	few	TRBJ2-7	TGTGCCAGCAGCTTAGAGTCAATTGGGGGCTACGAGCAGTACTTC	CASSLESIGGYEQYF
.	TRBV29-1	.	TRBJ2-2	TGCAGCAAACAGGGTTACGCCGGGGAGCTGTTTTTT	CSKQGYAGELFF
.	TRBV6-1	many	TRBJ1-5	TGTGCCAGCAGTGAGACAGAAAATCAGCCCCAGCATTTT	CASSETENQPQHF
TRBD2	TRBV7-2	few	TRBJ2-7	TGTGCCAGCAGCTCCGCTTCGGGGGGGAAGACCTACGAGCAGTACTTC	CASSSASGGKTYEQYF
TRBD1	TRBV18	few	TRBJ1-2	TGTGCCAGCTCACCCGTAACAGGGGTTTATGGCTACACCTTC	CASSPVTGVYGYTF
.	TRBV20-1	.	TRBJ1-4	TGCAGTGTCCCGGGAGGCCCCAATGAAAAACTGTTTTTT	CSVPGGPNEKLFF
.	TRBV9	.	TRBJ2-1	TGTGCCAGCAGCGTAGAGGGACGGGGTGAGCAGTTCTTC	CASSVEGRGEQFF
.	TRBV29-1	many	TRBJ2-7	TGCAGCGTTGAGGCGGCTACCTACGAGCAGTACTTC	CSVEAATYEQYF
.	TRBV6-1	.	TRBJ1-2	TGTGCCAGCAGTGGGGACACACATGGCTACACCTTC	CASSGDTHGYTF
.	TRBV9	.	TRBJ1-3	TGTGCCAGCAGCGCCGGGACACAAATCTGGGAAAACACCATATATTTT	CASSAGTQIWENTIYF